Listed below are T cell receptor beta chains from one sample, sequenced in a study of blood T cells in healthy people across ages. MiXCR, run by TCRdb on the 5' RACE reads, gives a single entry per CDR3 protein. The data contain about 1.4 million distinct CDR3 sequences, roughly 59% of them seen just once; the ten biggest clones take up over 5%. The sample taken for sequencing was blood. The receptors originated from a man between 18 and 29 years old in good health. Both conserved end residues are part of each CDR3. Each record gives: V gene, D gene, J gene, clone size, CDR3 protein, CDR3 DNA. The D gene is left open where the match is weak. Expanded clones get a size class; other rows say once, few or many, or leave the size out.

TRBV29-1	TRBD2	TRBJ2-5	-	CSARWGLVEETQYF	TGCAGCGCCCGGTGGGGACTAGTAGAGGAGACCCAGTACTTC
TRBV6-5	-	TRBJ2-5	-	CASSCGAASSKETQYF	TGTGCCAGCAGTTGCGGGGCAGCCAGCTCAAAAGAGACCCAGTACTTC
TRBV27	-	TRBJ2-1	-	CARETPYRVVFF	TGTGCCCGCGAGACACCATACAGGGTGGTGTTCTTC
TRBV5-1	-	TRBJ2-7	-	CASSLFPGTQAYEQYF	TGCGCCAGCAGCTTGTTCCCCGGGACACAGGCCTACGAGCAGTACTTC
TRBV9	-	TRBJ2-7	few	CASSVLSSRGYNEQYF	TGTGCCAGCAGCGTCCTATCTAGCCGGGGCTACAATGAGCAGTACTTC
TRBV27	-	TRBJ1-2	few	CASSVQGSYGYTF	TGTGCCAGCAGTGTTCAGGGGTCCTATGGCTACACCTTC
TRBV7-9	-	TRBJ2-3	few	CASSPGEEDTQYF	TGTGCCAGCAGCCCAGGGGAGGAAGATACGCAGTATTTT
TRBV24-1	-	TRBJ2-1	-	CSTSDRQASEQFF	TGTTCCACCAGTGACAGACAGGCTAGTGAGCAGTTCTTC
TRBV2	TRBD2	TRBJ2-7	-	CASSELRTRGEQYF	TGTGCCAGCAGTGAATTGAGGACGCGGGGGGAGCAGTACTTC
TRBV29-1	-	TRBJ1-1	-	CSVEDIRAEAFF	TGCAGCGTTGAGGATATAAGGGCTGAAGCTTTCTTT
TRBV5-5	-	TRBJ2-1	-	CASMRTGMRAVSYGEQFF	TGTGCCAGCATGCGGACTGGGATGAGGGCCGTATCCTACGGTGAGCAGTTCTTC
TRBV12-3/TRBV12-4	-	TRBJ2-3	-	CASTKGLASTDMQYF	TGTGCCAGCACCAAGGGACTGGCAAGCACAGATATGCAGTATTTT
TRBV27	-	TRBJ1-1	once	CASREGGEAEAFF	TGTGCCAGCCGCGAAGGGGGGGAAGCTGAAGCTTTCTTT
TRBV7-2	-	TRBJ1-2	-	CASSPGATIRVGYTF	TGTGCCAGCAGCCCAGGGGCAACGATCAGGGTTGGCTACACCTTC
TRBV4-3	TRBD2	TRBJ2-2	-	CASSPRTSGSPNTGELFF	TGCGCCAGCAGCCCCAGGACCAGCGGGAGCCCGAACACCGGGGAGCTGTTTTTT
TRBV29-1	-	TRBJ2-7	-	CSVVPGFSTYEQYF	TGCAGCGTTGTACCGGGTTTTTCCACCTACGAGCAGTACTTC
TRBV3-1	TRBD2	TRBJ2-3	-	CASSHLLAEYTDTQYF	TGTGCCAGCAGCCACCTACTAGCGGAGTACACAGATACGCAGTATTTT
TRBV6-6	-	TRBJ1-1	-	CASSRQDTEAFF	TGTGCCAGCAGTCGACAGGACACTGAAGCTTTCTTT
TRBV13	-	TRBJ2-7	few	CASSFPVSSYEQYF	TGTGCCAGCAGCTTCCCTGTGAGCTCCTACGAGCAGTACTTC
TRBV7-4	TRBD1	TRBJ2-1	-	CASSFRHNPDRAQDFNEQFF	TGTGCCAGCAGCTTCCGCCACAACCCTGACAGGGCCCAGGATTTCAATGAGCAGTTCTTC
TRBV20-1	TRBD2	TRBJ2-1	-	CSAVRLAGDNEQFF	TGCAGTGCTGTGAGACTAGCGGGAGACAATGAGCAGTTCTTC
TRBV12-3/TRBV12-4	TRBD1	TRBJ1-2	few	CASSDWTGSYGYTF	TGTGCCAGCAGTGACTGGACAGGGAGCTATGGCTACACCTTC
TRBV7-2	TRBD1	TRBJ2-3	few	CASSGPRGMTGVLPDTQYF	TGTGCCAGCAGCGGGCCGAGGGGGATGACAGGGGTATTGCCAGATACGCAGTATTTT
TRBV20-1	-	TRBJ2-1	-	CSWDYHNEQFF	TGCAGCTGGGATTACCACAATGAGCAGTTCTTC
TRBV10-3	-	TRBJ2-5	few	CAISESAAGEETQYF	TGTGCCATCAGTGAGTCTGCGGCAGGGGAAGAGACCCAGTACTTC
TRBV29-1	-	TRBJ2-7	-	CSVAGESYEQYF	TGCAGCGTTGCAGGGGAATCCTACGAGCAGTACTTC
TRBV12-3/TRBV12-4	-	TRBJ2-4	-	CASTPGSLAKNIQYF	TGTGCCAGCACCCCCGGTTCCCTAGCCAAAAACATTCAGTACTTC
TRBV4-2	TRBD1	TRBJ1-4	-	CASRRWDRTNEKLFF	TGTGCCAGCAGGCGCTGGGACAGAACTAATGAAAAACTGTTTTTT